These 15 T cell receptor beta chains share one sample of origin, sequenced in a study of Ad26.COV2.S vaccination and SARS-CoV-2 variants. The treatment is: around 19 received Ad26.COV2.S at low or high dose, single or two shots; roughly 5 received placebo; per-sample allocation not given. The study sampled participants on day 63 after the first vaccine or placebo injection. TCRdb's table, derived via immunoSEQ multiplex PCR, lists solely in-frame clones and lacks some. The sample lists over 300,000 clones; about 80% were seen once. Material: peripheral blood, obtained in a trial of Ad26.COV2.S vaccine versus placebo. The receptors here all came from a person between 18 and 65 years old who received the Ad26.COV2.S COVID-19 vaccine or a placebo.

The chain uses TRBV5-5 and TRBJ1-2; 11 nucleotides align to TRBD1. V shed 1 base, J shed 7 bases, and the junction held 9 bases outside the gene matches. Germline values: CDR1 SGHKS, CDR2 YYEKEE (reference sequence). This CDR3 has 16 residues. This chain's CDR3 is CASSLNPGQGVGGYTF. CDR3 DNA: TGTGCCAGCAGCTTGAATCCGGGACAGGGGGTAGGTGGCTACACCTTC. The full variable domain, with the rest looked up from reference TRBV5-5 and TRBJ1-2, is DAGVTQSPTHLIKTRGQQVTLRCSPISGHKSVSWYQQVLGQGPQFIFQYYEKEERGRGNFPDRFSARQFPNYSSELNVNALLLGDSALYLCASSLNPGQGVGGYTFGSGTRLTVV.

The chain links TRBV19 to TRBJ2-1, with TRBD1 identical over 7 bases. The CDR3 has 11 residues. Germline V gives CDR1 LNHDA, CDR2 SQIVND (reference sequence). The trim removed 4 bases at V and 11 bases at J, leaving 2 bases unmatched. CDR3 sequence (DNA): TGTGCCAGTAGTAGACAGGGTAAGCAGTTCTTC. Residues: CASSRQGKQFF.

V and J are TRBV10-3 and TRBJ1-2; D uncertain. The CDR3 has 14 residues. V was clipped by 0 bases and J by 3 bases, with 8 bases between them. Germline V gives CDR1 ENHRY, CDR2 SYGVKD. Here the CDR3 reads CAISESKGDYGYTF. CDR3 in DNA: TGTGCCATCAGTGAGTCAAAGGGTGACTATGGCTACACCTTC.

The V and J genes are TRBV5-5 and TRBJ2-7; the D gene could be TRBD1 or TRBD2 (6 bases each). CDR1 SGHKS and CDR2 YYEKEE come from the germline V gene (reference sequence). V was cut by 2 bases and J by 2 bases, with 14 bases left in between. The CDR3 has 15 amino acids. CDR3 DNA: TGTGCCAGCAGCTTAGCGTCAGGGGAGGCCTACGAGCAGTACTTC. Encoded protein: CASSLASGEAYEQYF.

The V and J genes are TRBV10-2 and TRBJ2-5; 7 nucleotides align to TRBD2. Losses at the gene ends were 5 bases for V and 4 bases for J; bases not matched to a gene: 7. The CDR3 spans 14 residues. Germline V lookup: CDR1 WSHSY, CDR2 SAAADI. This CDR3 reads CASSTGEGGETQYF. The CDR3 nucleotides are TGCGCCAGCAGTACTGGGGAGGGCGGAGAGACCCAGTACTTC.

This chain connects TRBV29-1 to TRBJ1-1, with 7 bases matching TRBD1. In germline, CDR1 is SQVTM, CDR2 ANQGSEA. CDR3 length: 15 residues. The junction had 9 bases not matched to a gene; V was cut back by 5 bases and J by 0 bases. CDR3 DNA sequence: TGCAGCGTTCAGGGACAGCTCGTCATGAACACTGAAGCTTTCTTT. Translated, it gives CSVQGQLVMNTEAFF.

This clone was counted a few times. This chain uses TRBV30 with TRBJ1-6; 7 bases align to TRBD1. CDR1 is GTSNPN and CDR2 is SVGIG in the germline V gene (reference sequence). V lost 2 bases to trimming and J lost 7 bases; unmatched junction nucleotides: 8. This CDR3 comprises 15 residues. The CDR3 DNA reads TGTGCCTGGAGTCGGACAGGTGGATCCAATTCACCCCTCCACTTT. Its translation is CAWSRTGGSNSPLHF.

In its sample, this clone was seen a few times. The chain couples TRBV9 to TRBJ2-1, with D maybe TRBD2 (5 bases). Trimming left V 1 base short and J 7 bases short, with 12 bases between. Germline CDR1 is SGDLS and CDR2 is YYNGEE. The CDR3 totals 14 residues. CDR3 nucleotides: TGTGCCAGCAGCGTACGGGAAGTGGGAAATGAGCAGTTCTTC. Its protein is CASSVREVGNEQFF.

V and J are TRBV6-4 and TRBJ2-2; D is ambiguous. The CDR3 has 15 residues. Trimming left V 2 bases short and J 5 bases short, with 12 bases between. Looked up from germline, CDR1 is MRHNA and CDR2 is SNTAGT. This CDR3 is CASSDRVGRTGELFF. CDR3 sequence (DNA): TGTGCCAGCAGTGACCGAGTGGGCAGGACCGGGGAGCTGTTTTTT.

This sequence joins TRBV7-8 and TRBJ2-7; D may be TRBD1 (6 bases). The CDR3 runs 13 residues. The V end was cut by 5 bases, the J end by 3 bases, with 11 bases between. Germline V gene lookup returns CDR1 SGHVS and CDR2 FQNEAQ. CDR3 nucleotide sequence: TGTGCCAGCAGCCGTACAGGGAACTACGAGCAGTACTTC. Translation: CASSRTGNYEQYF.

There are a few counts of this clone. V gene TRBV2 combines with J gene TRBJ2-5; 7 nucleotides align to TRBD1. The ends lost 6 bases at V and 5 bases at J; junction bases unmatched: 9. This CDR3 spans 14 amino acids. CDR1 SNHLY and CDR2 FYNNEI come from the germline V gene. Written as DNA, the CDR3 is TGTGCCAGCAGAGCAGACAGGGTCAAGGAGACCCAGTACTTC. Translated: CASRADRVKETQYF. Based on the CDR3 plus reference TRBV2 and TRBJ2-5, the full variable domain is EPEVTQTPSHQVTQMGQEVILRCVPISNHLYFYWYRQILGQKVEFLVSFYNNEISEKSEIFDDQFSVERPDGSNFTLKIRSTKLEDSAMYFCASRADRVKETQYFGPGTRLLVL.

The chain links TRBV27 to TRBJ1-6; 7 bases line up with TRBD1. The CDR3 extends over 16 amino acids. V shed 6 bases and J 6 bases; nucleotides not matched to a gene: 11. The germline gives CDR1 MNHEY, CDR2 SMNVEV (reference sequence). CDR3 protein: CASRPSGTVSNSPLHF. The CDR3 DNA follows: TGTGCCAGCAGACCATCCGGGACAGTGAGTAATTCACCCCTCCACTTT.

Turning to this clone: Other DNA sequences in the sample encode the same CDR3. The chain links TRBV24-1 to TRBJ2-2, with 11 bases matching TRBD1. Germline assignment: CDR1 KGHDR and CDR2 SFDVKD. The CDR3 sequence is 16 residues long. The J segment lost 3 bases and the V segment lost 3 bases, leaving 2 bases of the junction unmatched. The CDR3 is CATSDPGQGDTGELFF. As DNA, the CDR3 is TGTGCCACCAGTGATCCGGGACAGGGGGACACCGGGGAGCTGTTTTTT.

V and J are TRBV12-5 and TRBJ1-5; TRBD1 matches at 10 bases. The germline CDR1 and CDR2 sequences are LGHNT and FRNRAP. Germline trimming cut 6 bases from V and 5 bases from J; bases unmatched to any gene: 4. CDR3 size: 14 residues. For the CDR3, the DNA is TGTGCTAGTGGGCCCGGGACAGGGGATCAGCCCCAGCATTTT. Encoded protein: CASGPGTGDQPQHF.

This chain links TRBV6-5 with TRBJ2-3, with TRBD1 identical over 7 bases. The length of the CDR3 is 13 residues. Trimming removed 4 bases from V and 3 bases from J; junction bases left unmatched: 1. Looked up from germline, CDR1 is MNHEY and CDR2 is SVGAGI. CDR3 loop: CASSLTGTDTQYF. The DNA for the CDR3 is TGTGCCAGCAGTTTGACAGGGACAGATACGCAGTATTTT.